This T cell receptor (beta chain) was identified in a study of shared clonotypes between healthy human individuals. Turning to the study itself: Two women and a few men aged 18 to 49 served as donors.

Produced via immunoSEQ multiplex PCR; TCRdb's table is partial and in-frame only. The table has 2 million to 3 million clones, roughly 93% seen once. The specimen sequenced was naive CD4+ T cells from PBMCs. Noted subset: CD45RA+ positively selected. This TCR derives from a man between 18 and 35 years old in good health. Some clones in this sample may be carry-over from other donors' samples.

Written as DNA, the CDR3 is TGTGCCAGCAGCCAGGGAACAGGGCCGACTAATGAAAAACTGTTTTTT. Encoded protein: CASSQGTGPTNEKLFF. V usage is TRBV4-2 and J usage is TRBJ1-4, with D possibly TRBD1 on 6 matching bases. V shed 3 bases and J shed 2 bases, with 13 bases lying between them. This CDR3 comprises 16 residues. The germline V gene has CDR1 LGHNA and CDR2 YNFKEQ.